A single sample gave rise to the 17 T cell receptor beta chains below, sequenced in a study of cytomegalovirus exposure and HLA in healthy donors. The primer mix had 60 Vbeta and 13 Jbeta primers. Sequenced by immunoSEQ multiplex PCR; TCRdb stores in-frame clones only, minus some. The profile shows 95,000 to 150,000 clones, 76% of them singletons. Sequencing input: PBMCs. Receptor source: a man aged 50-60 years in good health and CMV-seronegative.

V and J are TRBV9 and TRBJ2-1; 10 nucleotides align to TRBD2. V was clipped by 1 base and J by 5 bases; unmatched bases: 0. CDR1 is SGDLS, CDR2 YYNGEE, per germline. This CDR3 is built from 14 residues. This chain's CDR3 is CASSVLAGDNEQFF. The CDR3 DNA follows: TGTGCCAGCAGCGTACTAGCGGGGGACAATGAGCAGTTCTTC.

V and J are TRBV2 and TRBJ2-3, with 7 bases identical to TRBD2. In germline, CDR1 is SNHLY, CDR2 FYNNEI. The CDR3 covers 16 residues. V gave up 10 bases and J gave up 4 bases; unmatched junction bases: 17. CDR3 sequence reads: CAIPPLATGGPDTQYF. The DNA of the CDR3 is TGTGCCATTCCCCCCCTGGCGACGGGGGGTCCAGATACGCAGTATTTT.

This chain's CDR3 is CASSQDSVGGQTYEQYF. For the CDR3, the DNA is TGTGCCAGCAGCCAAGATTCCGTCGGAGGACAGACCTACGAGCAGTACTTC. This chain joins TRBV4-2 and TRBJ2-7; D is possibly TRBD1 (6 bases). The CDR3 covers 17 residues. V lost 0 bases and J lost 2, with 17 bases in between. CDR1 and CDR2 from the germline V gene are LGHNA and YNFKEQ.

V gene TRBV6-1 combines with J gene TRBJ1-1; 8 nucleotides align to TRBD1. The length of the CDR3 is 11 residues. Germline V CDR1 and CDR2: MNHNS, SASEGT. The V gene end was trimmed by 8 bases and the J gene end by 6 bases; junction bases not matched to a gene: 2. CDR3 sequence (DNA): TGTGCCAGCGGGGACAGGTCTGAAGCTTTCTTT. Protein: CASGDRSEAFF.

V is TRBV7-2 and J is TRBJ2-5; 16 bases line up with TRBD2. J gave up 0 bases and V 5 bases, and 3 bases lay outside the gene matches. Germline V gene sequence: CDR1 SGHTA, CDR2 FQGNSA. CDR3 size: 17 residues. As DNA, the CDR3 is TGTGCCAGCAGCATCGGGACTAGCGGGGGGGACCAAGAGACCCAGTACTTC. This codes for CASSIGTSGGDQETQYF.

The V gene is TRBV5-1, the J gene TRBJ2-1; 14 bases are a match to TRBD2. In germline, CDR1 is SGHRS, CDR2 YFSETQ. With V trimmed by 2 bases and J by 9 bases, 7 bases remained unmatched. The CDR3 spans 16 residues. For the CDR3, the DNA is TGCGCCAGCAGCTTCCGACTAGCGGGGGGGATTGGTGAGCAGTTCTTC. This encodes CASSFRLAGGIGEQFF. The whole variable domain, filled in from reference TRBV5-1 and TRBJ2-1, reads KAGVTQTPRYLIKTRGQQVTLSCSPISGHRSVSWYQQTPGQGLQFLFEYFSETQRNKGNFPGRFSGRQFSNSRSEMNVSTLELGDSALYLCASSFRLAGGIGEQFFGPGTRLTVL.

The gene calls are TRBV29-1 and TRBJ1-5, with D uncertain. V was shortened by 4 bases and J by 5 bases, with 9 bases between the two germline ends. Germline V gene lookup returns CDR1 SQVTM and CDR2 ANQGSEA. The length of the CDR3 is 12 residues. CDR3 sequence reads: CSVGSGDQPQHF. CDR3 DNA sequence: TGCAGCGTTGGCTCCGGAGATCAGCCCCAGCATTTT.

CDR3 amino acids: CASSLAFDYQETQYF. CDR3 DNA: TGCGCCAGCAGCTTGGCCTTCGACTATCAAGAGACCCAGTACTTC. This sequence joins TRBV5-1 and TRBJ2-5; tentative D call: TRBD2 (5 bases). Trimming stripped 0 bases from V and 2 bases from J, with 11 bases between. Looked up from germline, CDR1 is SGHRS and CDR2 is YFSETQ. CDR3 size: 15 residues.

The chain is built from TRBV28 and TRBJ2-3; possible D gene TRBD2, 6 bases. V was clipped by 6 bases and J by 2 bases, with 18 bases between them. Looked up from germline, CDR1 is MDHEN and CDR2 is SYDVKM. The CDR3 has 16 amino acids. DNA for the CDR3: TGTGCCAGCAGCGAACCCGGGACTTCCTACACAGATACGCAGTATTTT. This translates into CASSEPGTSYTDTQYF.

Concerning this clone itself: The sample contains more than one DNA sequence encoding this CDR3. CDR3 DNA: TGTGCCAGCTCACCTACAGGGGGTGGAACTGAAGCTTTCTTT. It translates to CASSPTGGGTEAFF. V and J are TRBV18 and TRBJ1-1; TRBD1 matches at 8 bases. Trimming cost V 3 bases and J 5 bases; bases outside gene matches: 5. This CDR3 has 14 residues. In germline, CDR1 is KGHSH, CDR2 LQKENI.

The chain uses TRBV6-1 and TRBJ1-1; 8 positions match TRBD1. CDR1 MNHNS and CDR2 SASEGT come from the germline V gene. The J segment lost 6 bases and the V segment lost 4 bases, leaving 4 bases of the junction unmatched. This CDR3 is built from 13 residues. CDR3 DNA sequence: TGTGCCAGCAGTGGACAGGGGATTTCTGAAGCTTTCTTT. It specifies CASSGQGISEAFF.

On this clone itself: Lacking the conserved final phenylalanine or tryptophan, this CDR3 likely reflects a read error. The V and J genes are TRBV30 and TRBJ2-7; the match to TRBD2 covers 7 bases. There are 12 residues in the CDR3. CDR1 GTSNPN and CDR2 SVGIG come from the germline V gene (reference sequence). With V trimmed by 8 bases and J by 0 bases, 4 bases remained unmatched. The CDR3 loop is CASRGDSYEQYL. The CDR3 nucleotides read TGTGCCAGCCGGGGGGACTCCTACGAGCAGTACCTC.

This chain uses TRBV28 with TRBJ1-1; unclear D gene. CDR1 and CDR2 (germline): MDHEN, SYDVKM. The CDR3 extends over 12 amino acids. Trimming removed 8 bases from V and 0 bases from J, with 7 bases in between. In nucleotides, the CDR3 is TGTGCCAGCCGGAGAATGAACACTGAAGCTTTCTTT. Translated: CASRRMNTEAFF. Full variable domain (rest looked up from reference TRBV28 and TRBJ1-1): DVKVTQSSRYLVKRTGEKVFLECVQDMDHENMFWYRQDPGLGLRLIYFSYDVKMKEKGDIPEGYSVSREKKERFSLILESASTNQTSMYLCASRRMNTEAFFGQGTRLTVV.

The CDR3 loop is CASSNERPGQGAFGYTF. As DNA, the CDR3 is TGTGCCAGCAGCAACGAAAGACCGGGACAGGGGGCCTTTGGCTACACCTTC. The gene calls are TRBV5-4 and TRBJ1-2; 12 bases agree with TRBD1. CDR1 SGHNT and CDR2 YYREEE come from the germline V gene (reference sequence). Trimming removed 4 bases from V and 7 bases from J; junction bases left unmatched: 14. The CDR3 runs 17 residues.

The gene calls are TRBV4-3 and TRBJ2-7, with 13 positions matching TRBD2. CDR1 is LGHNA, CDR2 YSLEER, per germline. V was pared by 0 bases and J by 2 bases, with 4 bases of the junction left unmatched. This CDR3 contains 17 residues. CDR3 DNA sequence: TGCGCCAGCAGCCAAGAATCGGGGACTAGCGGGACCTACGAGCAGTACTTC. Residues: CASSQESGTSGTYEQYF.

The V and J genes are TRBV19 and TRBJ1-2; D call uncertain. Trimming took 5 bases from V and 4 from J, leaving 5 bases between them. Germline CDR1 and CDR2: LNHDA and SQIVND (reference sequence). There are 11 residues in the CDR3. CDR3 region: CASSFGYGYTF. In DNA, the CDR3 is TGTGCCAGTAGTTTCGGCTATGGCTACACCTTC. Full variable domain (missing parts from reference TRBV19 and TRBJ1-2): DGGITQSPKYLFRKEGQNVTLSCEQNLNHDAMYWYRQDPGQGLRLIYYSQIVNDFQKGDIAEGYSVSREKKESFPLTVTSAQKNPTAFYLCASSFGYGYTFGSGTRLTVV.

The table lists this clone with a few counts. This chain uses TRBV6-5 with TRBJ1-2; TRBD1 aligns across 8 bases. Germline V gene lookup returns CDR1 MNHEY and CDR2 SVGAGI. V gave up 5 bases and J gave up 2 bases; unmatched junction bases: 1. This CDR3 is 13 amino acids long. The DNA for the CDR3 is TGTGCCAGCAGTCAGGGGGCCAACTATGGCTACACCTTC. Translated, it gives CASSQGANYGYTF.